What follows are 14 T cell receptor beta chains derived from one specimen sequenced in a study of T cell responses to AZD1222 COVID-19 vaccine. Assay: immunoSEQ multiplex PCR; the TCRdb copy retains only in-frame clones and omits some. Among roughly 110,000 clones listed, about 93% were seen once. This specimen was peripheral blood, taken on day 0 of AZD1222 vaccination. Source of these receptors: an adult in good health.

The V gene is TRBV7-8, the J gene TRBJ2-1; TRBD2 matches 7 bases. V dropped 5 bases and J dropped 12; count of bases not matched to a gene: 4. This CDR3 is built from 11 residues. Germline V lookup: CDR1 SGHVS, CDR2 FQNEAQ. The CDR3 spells CASSREVGQFF. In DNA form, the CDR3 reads TGTGCCAGCAGCCGGGAGGTGGGGCAGTTCTTC.

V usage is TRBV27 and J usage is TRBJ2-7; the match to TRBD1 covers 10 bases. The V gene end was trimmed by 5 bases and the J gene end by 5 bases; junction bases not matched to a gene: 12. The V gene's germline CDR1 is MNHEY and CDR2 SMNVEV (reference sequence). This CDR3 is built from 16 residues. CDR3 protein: CASSLLTGTGAHEQYF. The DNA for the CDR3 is TGTGCCAGCAGTCTACTGACCGGGACAGGGGCCCACGAGCAGTACTTC.

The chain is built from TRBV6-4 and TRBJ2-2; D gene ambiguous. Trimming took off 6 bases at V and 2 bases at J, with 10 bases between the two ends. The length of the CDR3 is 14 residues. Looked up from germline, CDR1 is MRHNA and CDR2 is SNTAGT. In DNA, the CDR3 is TGTGCCAGCAGAAGCTTACAAAACACCGGGGAGCTGTTTTTT. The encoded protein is CASRSLQNTGELFF.

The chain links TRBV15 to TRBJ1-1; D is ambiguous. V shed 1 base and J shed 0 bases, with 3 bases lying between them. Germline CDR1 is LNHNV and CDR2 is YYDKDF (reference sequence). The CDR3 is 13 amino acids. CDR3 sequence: CATSRGVNTEAFF. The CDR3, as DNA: TGTGCCACCAGCAGAGGAGTGAACACTGAAGCTTTCTTT.

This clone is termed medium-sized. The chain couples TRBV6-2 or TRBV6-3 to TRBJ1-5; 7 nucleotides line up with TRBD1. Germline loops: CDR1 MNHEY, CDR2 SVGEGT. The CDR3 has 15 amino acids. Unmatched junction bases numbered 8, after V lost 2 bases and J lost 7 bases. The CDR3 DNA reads TGTGCCAGCAGTTACACCGGGACAGAGGCACAGCCCCAGCATTTT. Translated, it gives CASSYTGTEAQPQHF.

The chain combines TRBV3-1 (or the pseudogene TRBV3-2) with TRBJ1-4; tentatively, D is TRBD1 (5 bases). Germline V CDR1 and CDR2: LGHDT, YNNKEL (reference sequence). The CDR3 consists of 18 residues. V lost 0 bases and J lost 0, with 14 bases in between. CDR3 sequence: CASSQDPGGDATNEKLFF. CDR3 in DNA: TGTGCCAGCAGCCAAGATCCGGGGGGTGATGCAACTAATGAAAAACTGTTTTTT.

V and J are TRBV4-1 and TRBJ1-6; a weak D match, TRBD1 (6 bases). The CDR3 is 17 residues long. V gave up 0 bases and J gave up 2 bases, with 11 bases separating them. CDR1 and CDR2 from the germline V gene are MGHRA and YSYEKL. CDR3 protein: CASSQDVGGAYNSPLHF. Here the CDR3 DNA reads TGCGCCAGCAGCCAAGATGTAGGGGGGGCCTATAATTCACCCCTCCACTTT.

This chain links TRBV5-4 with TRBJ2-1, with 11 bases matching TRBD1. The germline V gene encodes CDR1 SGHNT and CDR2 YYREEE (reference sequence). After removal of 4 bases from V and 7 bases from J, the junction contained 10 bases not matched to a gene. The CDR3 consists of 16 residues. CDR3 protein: CASSAPGTGGWNEQFF. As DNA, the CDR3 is TGTGCCAGCAGCGCCCCAGGGACAGGGGGTTGGAATGAGCAGTTCTTC.

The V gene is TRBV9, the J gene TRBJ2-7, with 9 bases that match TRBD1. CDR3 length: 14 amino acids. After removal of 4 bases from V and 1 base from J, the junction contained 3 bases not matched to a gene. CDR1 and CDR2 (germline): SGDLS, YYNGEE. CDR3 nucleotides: TGTGCCAGCAGCCCAGGGACAGGGTCCTACGAGCAGTACTTC. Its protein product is CASSPGTGSYEQYF.

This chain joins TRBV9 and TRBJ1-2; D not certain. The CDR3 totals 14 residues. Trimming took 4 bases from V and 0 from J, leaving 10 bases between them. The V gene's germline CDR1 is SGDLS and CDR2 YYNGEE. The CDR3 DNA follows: TGTGCCAGCAGCCCTCATGACCCTAACTATGGCTACACCTTC. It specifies CASSPHDPNYGYTF.

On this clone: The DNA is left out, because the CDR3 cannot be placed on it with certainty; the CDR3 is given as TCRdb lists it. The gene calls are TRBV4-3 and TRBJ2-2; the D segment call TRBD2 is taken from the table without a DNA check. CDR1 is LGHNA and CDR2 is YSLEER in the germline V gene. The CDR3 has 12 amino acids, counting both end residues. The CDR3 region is CASSLRAGELFF.

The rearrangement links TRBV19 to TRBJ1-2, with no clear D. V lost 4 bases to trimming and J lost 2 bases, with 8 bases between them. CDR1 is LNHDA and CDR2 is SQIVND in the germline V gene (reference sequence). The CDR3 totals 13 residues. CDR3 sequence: CASSKIPNYGYTF. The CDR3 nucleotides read TGTGCCAGTAGTAAGATCCCGAACTATGGCTACACCTTC.

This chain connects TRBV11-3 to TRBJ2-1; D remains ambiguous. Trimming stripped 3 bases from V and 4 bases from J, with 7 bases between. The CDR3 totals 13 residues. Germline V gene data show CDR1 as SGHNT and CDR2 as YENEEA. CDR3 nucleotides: TGTGCCAGCAGCTTTGGGCAGTACAATGAGCAGTTCTTC. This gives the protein CASSFGQYNEQFF. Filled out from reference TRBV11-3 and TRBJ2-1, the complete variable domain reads EAGVVQSPRYKIIEKKQPVAFWCNPISGHNTLYWYLQNLGQGPELLIRYENEEAVDDSQLPKDRFSAERLKGVDSTLKIQPAELGDSAVYLCASSFGQYNEQFFGPGTRLTVL.

The CDR3 spells CASSALIVGGSYEQYF. CDR3 sequence (DNA): TGCGCCAGCAGCGCCTTGATTGTGGGGGGTTCCTACGAGCAGTACTTC. J is TRBJ2-7 and V is TRBV5-1; D may be TRBD2 (6 bases). The CDR3 is 16 amino acids. V lost 4 bases and J lost 1, with 18 bases in between. The germline CDR1 and CDR2 sequences are SGHRS and YFSETQ.